Following are 28 T cell receptor beta chains from one sample sequenced in a study of radiotherapy plus CTLA-4 blockade in lung cancer. TCRdb's copy holds only in-frame clones and misses some; the assay was immunoSEQ multiplex PCR. The sample shows about 62,000 clones, around 76% of them seen only once. The sequencing here drew on peripheral blood, taken from a patient treated with radiotherapy plus ipilimumab. The receptors stem from a human donor with non-small cell lung cancer who had a complete response to radiotherapy plus ipilimumab.

The chain joins TRBV28 to TRBJ2-5, with 7 bases identical to TRBD2. V shed 8 bases and J 6 bases; nucleotides not matched to a gene: 12. This CDR3 has 14 residues. Looked up from germline, CDR1 is MDHEN and CDR2 is SYDVKM. The CDR3 loop reads CASGLREGQKTQYF. The CDR3 DNA reads as TGTGCCAGCGGGCTCAGGGAGGGCCAGAAGACCCAGTACTTC.

The genes are TRBV18 and TRBJ1-2; the match to TRBD1 covers 10 bases. In germline, CDR1 is KGHSH, CDR2 LQKENI. Unmatched junction bases numbered 16, after V lost 1 base and J lost 2 bases. The CDR3 is made up of 20 amino acids. The CDR3 sequence: CASSPLLVETGGRRNYGYTF. The CDR3 DNA is TGTGCCAGCTCACCACTCCTGGTGGAGACAGGGGGCCGTCGGAACTATGGCTACACCTTC.

This clone was picked up one time. The genes are TRBV27 and TRBJ1-2; D is unclear. Trimming shortened V by 1 base and J by 1 base, and 10 bases separated the two germline ends. CDR3 length equals 15 residues. Germline V gene sequence: CDR1 MNHEY, CDR2 SMNVEV (reference sequence). CDR3 region: CASSLFFGNNYGYTF. The CDR3 DNA follows: TGTGCCAGCAGTTTATTTTTCGGGAATAACTATGGCTACACCTTC.

There are a few counts of this clone. V gene TRBV5-1 combines with J gene TRBJ2-2; 9 nucleotides agree with TRBD2. Germline CDR1 reads SGHRS; CDR2 reads YFSETQ. V gave up 3 bases and J gave up 1 base; unmatched junction bases: 4. This CDR3 has 16 amino acids. This CDR3 reads CASSSGTSWNTGELFF. The CDR3 region has the DNA TGCGCCAGCAGCTCAGGGACTAGCTGGAACACCGGGGAGCTGTTTTTT.

The genes are TRBV2 and TRBJ2-2, with 7 nucleotides matching TRBD2. The CDR3 loop spans 14 amino acids. V shed 8 bases and J 1 base; nucleotides not matched to a gene: 4. Germline assignment: CDR1 SNHLY and CDR2 FYNNEI. CDR3 region: CASSGGLNTGELFF. The CDR3, as DNA: TGTGCCAGCTCGGGAGGATTGAACACCGGGGAGCTGTTTTTT.

The CDR3 is CASSVGTGNSVNEKLFF. The CDR3, as DNA: TGTGCCAGCAGCGTCGGGACAGGGAATTCGGTCAATGAAAAACTGTTTTTT. This chain joins TRBV9 and TRBJ1-4; 9 positions agree with TRBD1. Germline CDR1 SGDLS, CDR2 YYNGEE. V lost 2 bases to trimming and J lost 5 bases; unmatched junction nucleotides: 10. The CDR3 sequence is 17 residues long.

This chain connects TRBV19 to TRBJ2-5; 13 bases fit TRBD2. Germline loops: CDR1 LNHDA, CDR2 SQIVND (reference sequence). This CDR3 is built from 20 residues. The CDR3, as DNA: TGTGCACAGGCGGGGAGGGGGGGACTAGCGGGACCTACCCACCAAGAGACCCAGTACTTC. Encoded protein: CAQAGRGGLAGPTHQETQYF.

The chain links TRBV9 to TRBJ2-1; no firm D call. The V and J ends lost 4 bases and 7 bases respectively, with 6 bases between them. The germline gives CDR1 SGDLS, CDR2 YYNGEE. The CDR3 totals 11 residues. The CDR3, as DNA: TGTGCCAGCAGCCAGAAGAATGAGCAGTTCTTC. Amino acid sequence: CASSQKNEQFF.

In its sample, this clone was seen a few times. The genes are TRBV18 and TRBJ1-2; TRBD1 matches 7 bases. The CDR3 runs 14 residues. CDR1 KGHSH and CDR2 LQKENI come from the germline V gene. V was pared by 6 bases and J by 8 bases, with 12 bases of the junction left unmatched. The CDR3, as DNA: TGTGCCAGCTCGCAATTCGACAGGGTCGGGGGCTACACCTTC. Residues: CASSQFDRVGGYTF.

This chain links TRBV5-4 with TRBJ2-7; D possibly corresponds to TRBD2 (6 bases). CDR3 length equals 14 residues. V was pared by 6 bases and J by 2 bases, with 15 bases between. The germline V gene encodes CDR1 SGHNT and CDR2 YYREEE (reference sequence). CDR3 residues: CASTWGGSPYEQYF. The CDR3 DNA follows: TGTGCCAGCACCTGGGGAGGATCCCCCTACGAGCAGTACTTC.

The gene calls are TRBV28 and TRBJ2-7; TRBD2 aligns across 8 bases. The CDR3 totals 17 residues. Per germline, CDR1 MDHEN and CDR2 SYDVKM. V shed 2 bases and J 2 bases; nucleotides not matched to a gene: 11. CDR3 in amino acids: CASSLGRLGSGAYEQYF. The DNA for the CDR3 is TGTGCCAGCAGTTTAGGCCGCTTGGGTAGCGGGGCCTACGAGCAGTACTTC.

The genes are TRBV6-1 and TRBJ1-4; 8 nucleotides match TRBD1. V dropped 4 bases and J dropped 7; count of bases not matched to a gene: 5. Germline-derived CDR1 and CDR2 are MNHNS and SASEGT. The CDR3 runs 14 residues. DNA of the CDR3: TGTGCCAGCAGTGCCCCGGGACAGGCTGAAAAACTGTTTTTT. Translation: CASSAPGQAEKLFF.

Turning to this clone: The same CDR3 can be traced to other DNA sequences in this sample. The chain carries TRBV11-3 and TRBJ2-3, with 12 bases matching TRBD2. Germline V gene sequence: CDR1 SGHNT, CDR2 YENEEA. CDR3 size: 16 residues. Trimming at V came to 5 bases and at J to 1 base, leaving 4 bases not matched to a gene. The DNA of the CDR3 is TGTGCCAGCAGCAACGGACTAGCGGGGCGCACAGATACGCAGTATTTT. Amino acids: CASSNGLAGRTDTQYF.

The rearrangement uses TRBV5-1 and TRBJ2-7, with D maybe TRBD1 (5 bases). This CDR3 is built from 14 residues. The germline V and J ends were trimmed by 0 bases and 2 bases, with 9 bases remaining between them. CDR1 SGHRS and CDR2 YFSETQ come from the germline V gene. The CDR3 here is CASSLVPGTYEQYF. The DNA for the CDR3 is TGCGCCAGCAGCTTGGTCCCAGGGACCTACGAGCAGTACTTC.

The chain joins TRBV13 to TRBJ2-3; 9 bases are shared with TRBD2. Unmatched junction bases numbered 10, after V lost 3 bases and J lost 0 bases. This CDR3 is 18 amino acids long. Germline-derived CDR1 and CDR2 are PRHDT and FYEKMQ (reference sequence). Here the CDR3 reads CASSFDFRGRASTDTQYF. CDR3 nucleotide sequence: TGTGCCAGCAGCTTTGACTTCCGCGGGAGGGCTAGCACAGATACGCAGTATTTT.

The rearrangement links TRBV19 to TRBJ1-2; 9 bases agree with TRBD1. V was clipped by 3 bases and J by 7 bases; unmatched bases: 9. The CDR3 runs to 15 residues. Germline-derived CDR1 and CDR2 are LNHDA and SQIVND (reference sequence). The CDR3 bases are TGTGCCAGTAGTATTTGGGACAGGGAGGAAGGTGGCTACACCTTC. It encodes CASSIWDREEGGYTF.

This rearrangement joins TRBV5-4 to TRBJ1-5; TRBD1 matches at 7 bases. Germline V gene data show CDR1 as SGHNT and CDR2 as YYREEE (reference sequence). There are 15 residues in the CDR3. Trimming cost V 2 bases and J 2 bases; bases outside gene matches: 4. CDR3 sequence reads: CASSFRQGGNQPQHF. The DNA for the CDR3 is TGTGCCAGCAGCTTCCGACAGGGCGGCAATCAGCCCCAGCATTTT.

The chain recombines TRBV6-1 with TRBJ2-7, with D possibly matching TRBD1 (6 bases). Germline CDR1 is MNHNS and CDR2 is SASEGT. The V end lost 7 bases, the J end lost 2 bases, and 18 bases lay between the germline ends. The CDR3 extends over 15 amino acids. The CDR3 region is CASIQAQQGPYEQYF. The CDR3 DNA sequence: TGTGCCAGCATTCAAGCCCAACAGGGCCCCTACGAGCAGTACTTC.

The chain joins TRBV7-6 to TRBJ1-1, with D perhaps matching TRBD1 (5 bases). V lost 2 bases to trimming and J lost 0 bases, with 10 bases between them. Germline V gene sequence: CDR1 SGHVS, CDR2 FNYEAQ. This CDR3 spans 15 amino acids. CDR3 sequence reads: CASSLLGVLNTEAFF. DNA for the CDR3: TGTGCCAGCAGCTTATTAGGGGTGTTGAACACTGAAGCTTTCTTT.

CDR3: CASSSKRGTIGFYEQYF. The DNA for the CDR3 is TGTGCCAGCAGCTCTAAGCGGGGGACTATAGGCTTCTACGAGCAGTACTTC. The gene calls are TRBV5-6 and TRBJ2-7, with 8 bases identical to TRBD2. CDR3 size: 17 residues. The trim removed 3 bases at V and 3 bases at J, leaving 14 bases unmatched. Looked up from germline, CDR1 is SGHDT and CDR2 is YYEEEE. Combining the CDR3 with reference TRBV5-6 and TRBJ2-7 gives the whole variable domain DAGVTQSPTHLIKTRGQQVTLRCSPKSGHDTVSWYQQALGQGPQFIFQYYEEEERQRGNFPDRFSGHQFPNYSSELNVNALLLGDSALYLCASSSKRGTIGFYEQYFGPGTRLTVT.

This chain joins TRBV30 and TRBJ1-1; D gene unclear. The CDR3 is 11 amino acids. V lost 4 bases and J lost 9, with 12 bases in between. Germline assignment: CDR1 GTSNPN and CDR2 SVGIG (reference sequence). The CDR3 region is CAWIRREQAFF. The CDR3 DNA reads as TGTGCCTGGATAAGGAGGGAGCAAGCTTTCTTT.

The rearrangement links TRBV11-2 to TRBJ1-4; D possibly corresponds to TRBD1 (6 bases). Germline-derived CDR1 and CDR2 are SGHAT and FQNNGV. The CDR3 is 14 amino acids. V shed 3 bases and J shed 7 bases, with 12 bases lying between them. Here the CDR3 DNA reads TGTGCCAGCAGCTTCAGGGGTGGAAGTGAAAAACTGTTTTTT. Residues: CASSFRGGSEKLFF.

V usage is TRBV29-1 and J usage is TRBJ2-3, with no clear D. The germline gives CDR1 SQVTM, CDR2 ANQGSEA. V was cut by 0 bases and J by 6 bases, with 4 bases left in between. CDR3 length: 11 amino acids. The CDR3 loop reads CSVEDRDTQYF. DNA for the CDR3: TGCAGCGTTGAAGACCGGGATACGCAGTATTTT.

This rearrangement joins TRBV19 to TRBJ2-3; no clear D. This CDR3 has 16 residues. V was cut by 3 bases and J by 1 base, with 14 bases left in between. Germline CDR1 is LNHDA and CDR2 is SQIVND (reference sequence). The CDR3 DNA follows: TGTGCCAGTAGTATCCGGTCGGTACGCGGCACAGATACGCAGTATTTT. Translation: CASSIRSVRGTDTQYF.

V gene TRBV7-2 combines with J gene TRBJ1-2; D uncertain. Germline values: CDR1 SGHTA, CDR2 FQGNSA. The germline V and J ends were trimmed by 1 base and 3 bases, with 12 bases remaining between them. The CDR3 runs 15 residues. CDR3 nucleotides: TGTGCCAGCAGCTTAGGCCCGGGGAAATACTATGGCTACACCTTC. This sequence encodes CASSLGPGKYYGYTF. Using reference TRBV7-2 and TRBJ1-2 for the parts outside the CDR3, the full variable domain is GAGVSQSPSNKVTEKGKDVELRCDPISGHTALYWYRQSLGQGLEFLIYFQGNSAPDKSGLPSDRFSAERTGGSVSTLTIQRTQQEDSAVYLCASSLGPGKYYGYTFGSGTRLTVV.

The gene calls are TRBV20-1 and TRBJ1-1; D not resolved. Per the germline V gene, CDR1 is DFQATT and CDR2 is SNEGSKA (reference sequence). The length of the CDR3 is 10 residues. V lost 4 bases and J 10 bases, leaving 10 bases between the germline ends. CDR3 bases: TGCAGTGCTATTGGAGCCAGAGCTTTCTTT. Translating it yields CSAIGARAFF.

The V call is TRBV18, the J call TRBJ1-3, with D unresolved. Germline loops: CDR1 KGHSH, CDR2 LQKENI. With 4 bases removed from V and 1 base from J, the gap between germline ends came to 17 bases. The CDR3 runs to 17 residues. Here the CDR3 reads CASSHDLFGLSGNTIYF. CDR3 sequence (DNA): TGTGCCAGCTCACATGACTTGTTTGGACTGTCTGGAAACACCATATATTTT.

The V gene is TRBV18, the J gene TRBJ2-2, with 7 nucleotides matching TRBD1. CDR3 length: 17 amino acids. V gave up 5 bases and J gave up 5 bases; unmatched junction bases: 14. The V gene's germline CDR1 is KGHSH and CDR2 LQKENI. The DNA of the CDR3 is TGTGCCAGCTCAGCCCACGAAAACAGGGGTAGTACCGGGGAGCTGTTTTTT. Translating gives CASSAHENRGSTGELFF. Looking up the rest from reference TRBV18 and TRBJ2-2 gives the full variable domain: NAGVMQNPRHLVRRRGQEARLRCSPMKGHSHVYWYRQLPEEGLKFMVYLQKENIIDESGMPKERFSAEFPKEGPSILRIQQVVRGDSAAYFCASSAHENRGSTGELFFGEGSRLTVL.